This T cell receptor (beta chain) was obtained from a study of control samples from healthy donors and cancer patients. The CDR3 consists of 15 residues. Trimming at V came to 4 bases and at J to 2 bases, leaving 8 bases not matched to a gene. Germline V gives CDR1 SGHRS, CDR2 YFSETQ. Produced via immunoSEQ multiplex PCR; TCRdb's table is partial and in-frame only. This table has approximately 120,000 clones, 90% appearing once. The clonotype comes from a human donor in good health. The donor label of this sample is uncertain. The specimen was blood. This sequence joins TRBV5-1 and TRBJ2-5, with 7 bases lining up with TRBD1. For the CDR3, the DNA is TGCGCCAGCAGCCCGACGGGACAGCAACAAGAGACCCAGTACTTC. Protein sequence: CASSPTGQQQETQYF.